The clone carrying this T cell receptor beta chain was seen a few times. This entry is derived from a study of T cell responses to AZD1222 COVID-19 vaccine. Clones were sequenced by immunoSEQ multiplex PCR, and TCRdb holds only the in-frame ones, with some missing. The sample consists of some 150,000 clones, 80% to 90% of them appearing once. Specimen: peripheral blood, collected 28 days after the second AZD1222 dose. This sequence was found in an adult who received the AZD1222 COVID-19 vaccine.

The CDR3 is CASSSDGRTYGYTF. DNA for the CDR3: TGCGCCAGCAGCTCCGACGGCAGGACCTATGGCTACACCTTC. This chain connects TRBV5-1 to TRBJ1-2, with D unclear. The germline V gene has CDR1 SGHRS and CDR2 YFSETQ. The CDR3 consists of 14 residues. The V and J ends lost 3 bases and 4 bases respectively, with 13 bases between them. Full variable domain (outside the CDR3, taken from reference TRBV5-1 and TRBJ1-2): KAGVTQTPRYLIKTRGQQVTLSCSPISGHRSVSWYQQTPGQGLQFLFEYFSETQRNKGNFPGRFSGRQFSNSRSEMNVSTLELGDSALYLCASSSDGRTYGYTFGSGTRLTVV.